These 11 T cell receptor beta chains share one sample of origin, sequenced in a study of blood T cells in healthy people across ages (dated by TCRdb to about 2015). Receptor amplification or capture employed 5' RACE. The sample was run on an Illumina HiSeq 2500. A second PCR of about 6 to 11 cycles was performed with a sample-barcoded 5' primer and a J-beta primer mix. The raw public reads went through TCRdb reprocessing: fastp at Q25, MiXCR clone calling, in-frame beta chains kept. Rows with a matching CDR3 protein are joined into one entry that keeps the most common DNA and genes. Across this sample there are about 1.5 million distinct CDR3 sequences, with 42% seen only once. Just over 4% of the sample is in the top ten clones. The sequencing sample was made of blood. These receptors all stem from a woman under 30 in good health.

This clonotype turned up a few times. The rearrangement links TRBV7-8 to TRBJ2-7, with TRBD1 identical over 7 bases. Trimming cost V 4 bases and J 3 bases; bases outside gene matches: 9. CDR3 length: 15 residues. Germline V gene data show CDR1 as SGHVS and CDR2 as FQNEAQ. CDR3 protein: CASSSRGQANYEQYF. As DNA, the CDR3 is TGTGCCAGCAGCTCTCGCGGACAGGCTAACTACGAGCAGTACTTC.

This clonotype was found a few times. The CDR3 here is CASSFPGRTNGIEQYF. The CDR3 DNA follows: TGTGCCAGCAGCTTCCCGGGACGCACGAACGGTATAGAGCAGTACTTC. The chain joins TRBV11-2 to TRBJ2-5; the D call may be TRBD1 or TRBD2 (5 bases each). V was clipped by 3 bases and J by 11 bases, with 25 bases between them. CDR3 length: 16 residues. Germline CDR1 reads SGHAT; CDR2 reads FQNNGV.

DNA of the CDR3: TGTGCCAGCAGCTTATATGGAGGATCCTACACTGAGCAGTACTTC. This codes for CASSLYGGSYTEQYF. The rearrangement uses TRBV7-2 and TRBJ2-7; tentatively, D is TRBD2 (5 bases). The germline CDR1 and CDR2 sequences are SGHTA and FQGNSA. Trimming pared 2 bases from V and 7 bases from J, leaving 18 bases between. The CDR3 runs 15 residues.

The chain carries TRBV12-3 or TRBV12-4 and TRBJ1-1; no clear D gene. The CDR3 has 13 residues. Trimming stripped 6 bases from V and 4 bases from J, with 12 bases between. CDR3 bases: TGTGCCAGCAGCCGATGGGTTGGCACTGAAGCTTTCTTT. Protein sequence: CASSRWVGTEAFF.

The chain links TRBV29-1 to TRBJ2-3, with D tentatively TRBD2 (7 bases). The CDR3 runs 14 residues. V lost 7 bases and J 0 bases, leaving 14 bases between the germline ends. Germline values: CDR1 SQVTM, CDR2 ANQGSEA. The CDR3 sequence is CSGGGALSTDTQYF. The CDR3 DNA follows: TGCAGCGGAGGGGGGGCCCTTAGCACAGATACGCAGTATTTT.

This clonotype was picked up a small number of times. The V gene is TRBV12-3 or TRBV12-4, the J gene TRBJ2-7; no clear D gene. This CDR3 is 15 amino acids long. Deletions cut 5 bases from V and 3 bases from J, with 17 bases between. The CDR3 DNA follows: TGTGCCAGCAGTCCAAGTGGGTCAGGCGTCTACGAGCAGTACTTC. It encodes CASSPSGSGVYEQYF.

This chain joins TRBV9 and TRBJ2-7; D gene unclear. Germline CDR1 and CDR2: SGDLS and YYNGEE. This CDR3 has 13 residues. The V gene lost 2 bases and the J gene lost 6 bases, with 12 bases spanning the gap. CDR3 protein: CASSVAGAAEQYF. The CDR3 DNA reads TGTGCCAGCAGCGTGGCAGGAGCCGCCGAGCAGTACTTC.

For the CDR3, the DNA is TGCAGTGCTACTGAAAGACTAGCGGGGAGAGATACGCAGTATTTT. It is translated as CSATERLAGRDTQYF. V is TRBV20-1 and J is TRBJ2-3; 11 bases are a match to TRBD2. With V trimmed by 4 bases and J by 5 bases, 8 bases remained unmatched. Germline assignment: CDR1 DFQATT and CDR2 SNEGSKA (reference sequence). This CDR3 is 15 amino acids long.

This clonotype was observed a handful of times. The CDR3 spells CASSQDRGLAWEQYF. The CDR3 DNA sequence: TGTGCCAGCAGCCAAGATCGGGGACTAGCTTGGGAGCAGTACTTC. This chain connects TRBV4-2 to TRBJ2-5, with 9 nucleotides matching TRBD2. There are 15 residues in the CDR3. Germline V lookup: CDR1 LGHNA, CDR2 YNFKEQ. Trimming at V came to 0 bases and at J to 11 bases, leaving 10 bases not matched to a gene.

This chain joins TRBV6-4 and TRBJ1-4, with 8 bases that match TRBD1. The J segment lost 8 bases and the V segment lost 11 bases, leaving 16 bases of the junction unmatched. The CDR3 spans 15 residues. Germline CDR1 and CDR2: MRHNA and SNTAGT. In DNA, the CDR3 is TGTGCCGGACGGGGGACAGGCAAGGCGAAGGAAAAACTGTTTTTT. As protein: CAGRGTGKAKEKLFF.

The J gene is TRBJ1-2, the V gene TRBV28, with D unresolved. With 6 bases removed from V and 8 bases from J, the gap between germline ends came to 16 bases. Germline values: CDR1 MDHEN, CDR2 SYDVKM. The CDR3 has 13 amino acids. The CDR3 is CASSLLTAPGYTF. The CDR3 DNA follows: TGTGCCAGCAGCCTCCTTACAGCCCCCGGCTACACCTTC.